The text below deals with one TCR beta chain. The antigen remains undetermined. The data stem from a study of T cell responses to AZD1222 COVID-19 vaccine. Study-wide results and limits: The reported proportion of spike-specific TCRs targeting unmutated variant regions was nearly half.

TCRdb's copy holds only in-frame clones and misses some; the assay was immunoSEQ multiplex PCR. The table records approximately 79,000 clones, more than 70% of them present only once. Per the germline V gene, CDR1 is LGHDT and CDR2 is YNNKEL (reference sequence). V lost 1 base, J lost 3 bases, and 3 bases stayed unmatched. This CDR3 region has 16 residues. The sequencing used peripheral blood, collected on day 0 of AZD1222 vaccination. The clonotype comes from an adult in good health. The rearrangement joins TRBV3-1 (or the pseudogene TRBV3-2) to TRBJ2-2; 9 bases agree with TRBD2. The CDR3 protein is CASSQGLADYTGELFF. CDR3 bases: TGTGCCAGCAGCCAAGGACTAGCGGATTACACCGGGGAGCTGTTTTTT.